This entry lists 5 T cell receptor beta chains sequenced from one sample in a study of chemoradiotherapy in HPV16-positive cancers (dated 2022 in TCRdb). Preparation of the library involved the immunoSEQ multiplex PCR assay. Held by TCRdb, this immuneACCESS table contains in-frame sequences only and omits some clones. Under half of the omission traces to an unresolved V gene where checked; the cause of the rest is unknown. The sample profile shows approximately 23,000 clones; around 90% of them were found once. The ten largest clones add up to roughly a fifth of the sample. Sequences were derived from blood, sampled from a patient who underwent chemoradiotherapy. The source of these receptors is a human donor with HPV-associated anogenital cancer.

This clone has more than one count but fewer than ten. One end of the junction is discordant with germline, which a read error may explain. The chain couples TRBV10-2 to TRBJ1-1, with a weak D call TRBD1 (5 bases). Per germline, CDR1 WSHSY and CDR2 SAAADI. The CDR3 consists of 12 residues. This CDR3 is CASRPSGSLGLF. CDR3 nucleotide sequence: TGCGCCAGCAGACCCTCAGGGTCGTTGGGGCTCTTT.

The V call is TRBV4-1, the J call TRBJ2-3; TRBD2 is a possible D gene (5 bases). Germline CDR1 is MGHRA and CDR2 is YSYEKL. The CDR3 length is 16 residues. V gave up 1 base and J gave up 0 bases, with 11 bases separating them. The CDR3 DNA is TGCGCCAGCAGCCAAGTTGACGGGATAAGCACAGATACGCAGTATTTT. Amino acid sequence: CASSQVDGISTDTQYF.

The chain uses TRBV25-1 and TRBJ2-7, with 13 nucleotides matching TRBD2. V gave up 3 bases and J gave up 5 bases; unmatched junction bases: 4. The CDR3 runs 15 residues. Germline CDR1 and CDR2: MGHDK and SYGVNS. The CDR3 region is CASSEFGLAGDEQYF. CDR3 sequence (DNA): TGTGCCAGCAGTGAGTTCGGACTAGCGGGAGACGAGCAGTACTTC.

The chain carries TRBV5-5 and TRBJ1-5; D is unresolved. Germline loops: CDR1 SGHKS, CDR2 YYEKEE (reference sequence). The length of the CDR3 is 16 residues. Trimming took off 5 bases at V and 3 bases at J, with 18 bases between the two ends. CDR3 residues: CASSAWADMANQPQHF. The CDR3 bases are TGTGCCAGCAGTGCCTGGGCTGACATGGCCAATCAGCCCCAGCATTTT.

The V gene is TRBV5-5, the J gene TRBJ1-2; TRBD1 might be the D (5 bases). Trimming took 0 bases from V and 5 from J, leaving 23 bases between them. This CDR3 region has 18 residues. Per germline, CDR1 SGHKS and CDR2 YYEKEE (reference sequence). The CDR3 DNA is TGTGCCAGCAGCTTGGACCCGGGGCAAATAAGGGGCGCATATGGCTACACCTTC. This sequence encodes CASSLDPGQIRGAYGYTF.